This note documents a single T cell receptor (beta chain) sequence. Trimming took 4 bases from V and 5 from J; bases not matched to a gene: 7. CDR1 and CDR2 from the germline V gene are SGHRS and YFSETQ. The CDR3 loop spans 14 amino acids. This entry comes from a study of blood T cell repertoires in COVID-19. The data were produced by immunoSEQ multiplex PCR, yet TCRdb's version contains in-frame clones alone and is incomplete. The sample consists of roughly 350,000 clones, about 92% of them appearing once. Everyone who took part was 18 to 89 years old, and they came from fewer than 25 US areas. Recovery among Cohort 3 donors was established by two negative PCRs, clearance, or symptom resolution.

The V gene is TRBV5-1, the J gene TRBJ1-2, with 8 bases that match TRBD1. The source is a woman aged 25 to 45 who had recovered from COVID-19. Sequencing was done on a sample of PBMCs or T cells enriched from blood (not recorded which). The CDR3 sequence: CASSTGQGTYGYTF. CDR3 DNA: TGCGCCAGCAGCACCGGACAGGGCACATATGGCTACACCTTC.